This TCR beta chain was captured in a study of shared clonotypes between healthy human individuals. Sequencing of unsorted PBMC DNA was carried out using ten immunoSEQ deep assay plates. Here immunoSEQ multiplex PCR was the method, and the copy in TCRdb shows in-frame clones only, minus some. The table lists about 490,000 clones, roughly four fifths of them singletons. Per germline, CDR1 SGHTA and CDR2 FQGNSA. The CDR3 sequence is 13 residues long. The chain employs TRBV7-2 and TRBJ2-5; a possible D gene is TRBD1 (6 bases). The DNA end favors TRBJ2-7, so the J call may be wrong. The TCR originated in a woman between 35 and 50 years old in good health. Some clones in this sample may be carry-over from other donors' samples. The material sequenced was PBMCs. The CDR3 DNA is TGTGCCAGCAGCTTAAACAGGGTGGCCGAGCAGTACTTC. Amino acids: CASSLNRVAEQYF.